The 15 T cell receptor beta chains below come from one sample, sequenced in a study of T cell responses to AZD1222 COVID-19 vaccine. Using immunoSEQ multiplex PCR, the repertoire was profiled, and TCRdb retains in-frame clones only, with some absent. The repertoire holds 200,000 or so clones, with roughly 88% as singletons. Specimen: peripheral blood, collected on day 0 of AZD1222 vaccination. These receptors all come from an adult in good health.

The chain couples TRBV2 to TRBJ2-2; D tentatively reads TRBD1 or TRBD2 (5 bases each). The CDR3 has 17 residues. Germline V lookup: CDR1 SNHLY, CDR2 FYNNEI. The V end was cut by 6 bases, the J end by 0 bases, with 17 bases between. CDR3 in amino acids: CASRHRDGIPNTGELFF. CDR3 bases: TGTGCCAGCAGACACCGGGACGGAATACCGAACACCGGGGAGCTGTTTTTT.

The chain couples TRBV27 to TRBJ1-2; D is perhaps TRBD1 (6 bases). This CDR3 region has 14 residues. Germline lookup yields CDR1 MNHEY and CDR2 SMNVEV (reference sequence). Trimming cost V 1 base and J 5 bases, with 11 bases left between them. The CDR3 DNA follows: TGTGCCAGCAGTTTATATGGGGGGCAGTATGGCTACACCTTC. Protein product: CASSLYGGQYGYTF.

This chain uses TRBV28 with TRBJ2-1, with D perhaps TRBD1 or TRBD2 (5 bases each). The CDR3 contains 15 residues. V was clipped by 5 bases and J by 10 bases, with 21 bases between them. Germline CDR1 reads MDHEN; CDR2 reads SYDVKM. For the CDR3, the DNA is TGTGCCAGCAGTCCGCCGGGACGCCTCGGCTCGGAGCAGTTCTTC. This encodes CASSPPGRLGSEQFF.

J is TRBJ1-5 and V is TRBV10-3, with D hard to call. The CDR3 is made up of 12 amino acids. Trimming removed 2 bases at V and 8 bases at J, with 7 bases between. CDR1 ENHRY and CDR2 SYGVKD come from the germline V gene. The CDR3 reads CAISEGVEPQHF. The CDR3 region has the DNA TGTGCCATCAGTGAGGGAGTAGAGCCCCAGCATTTT.

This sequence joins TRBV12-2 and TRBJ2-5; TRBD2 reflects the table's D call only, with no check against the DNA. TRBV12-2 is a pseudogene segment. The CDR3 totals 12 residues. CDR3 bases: TGTGCAAGTCGCTTGCGGGCCGAGACCCAGTACTTC. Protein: CASRLRAETQYF.

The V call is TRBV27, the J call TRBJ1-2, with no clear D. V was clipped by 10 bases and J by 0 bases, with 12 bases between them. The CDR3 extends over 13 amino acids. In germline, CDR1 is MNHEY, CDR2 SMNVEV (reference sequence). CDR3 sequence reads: CATDRSPNYGYTF. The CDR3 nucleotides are TGTGCCACCGACCGATCCCCTAACTATGGCTACACCTTC.

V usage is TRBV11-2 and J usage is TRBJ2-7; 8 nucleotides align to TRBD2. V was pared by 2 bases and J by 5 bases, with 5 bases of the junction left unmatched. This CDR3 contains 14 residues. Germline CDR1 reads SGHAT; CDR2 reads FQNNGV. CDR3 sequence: CASSLTGGPDEQYF. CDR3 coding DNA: TGTGCCAGCAGCTTAACGGGGGGGCCTGACGAGCAGTACTTC.

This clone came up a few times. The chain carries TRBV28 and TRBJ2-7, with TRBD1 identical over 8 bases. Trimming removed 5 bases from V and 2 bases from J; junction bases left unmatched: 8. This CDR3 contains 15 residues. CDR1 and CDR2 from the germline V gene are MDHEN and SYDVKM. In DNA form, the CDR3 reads TGTGCCAGCAGTGGCACCGGGACAGGTACCTACGAGCAGTACTTC. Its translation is CASSGTGTGTYEQYF.

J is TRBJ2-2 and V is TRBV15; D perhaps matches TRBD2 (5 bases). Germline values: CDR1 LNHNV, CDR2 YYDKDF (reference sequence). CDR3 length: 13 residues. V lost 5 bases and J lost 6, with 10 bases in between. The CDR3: CATSEGRSGELFF. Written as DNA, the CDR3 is TGTGCCACCAGCGAGGGCCGATCCGGGGAGCTGTTTTTT. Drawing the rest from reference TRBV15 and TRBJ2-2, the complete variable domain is DAMVIQNPRYQVTQFGKPVTLSCSQTLNHNVMYWYQQKSSQAPKLLFHYYDKDFNNEADTPDNFQSRRPNTSFCFLDIRSPGLGDTAMYLCATSEGRSGELFFGEGSRLTVL.

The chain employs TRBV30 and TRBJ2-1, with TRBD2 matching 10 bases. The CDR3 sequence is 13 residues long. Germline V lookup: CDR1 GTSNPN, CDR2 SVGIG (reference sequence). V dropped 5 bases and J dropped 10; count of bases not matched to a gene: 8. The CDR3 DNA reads TGTGCCTGGGAAAGCGGGGGGGCCCAGGAGCAGTTCTTC. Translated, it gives CAWESGGAQEQFF.

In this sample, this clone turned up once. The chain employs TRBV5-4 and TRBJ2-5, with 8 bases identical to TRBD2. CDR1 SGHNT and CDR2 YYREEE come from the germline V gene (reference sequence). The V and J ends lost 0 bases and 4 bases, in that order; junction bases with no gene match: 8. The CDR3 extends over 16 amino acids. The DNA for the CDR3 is TGTGCCAGCAGCTTGGATGGGGCGGGGGGCGGAGAGACCCAGTACTTC. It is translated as CASSLDGAGGGETQYF.

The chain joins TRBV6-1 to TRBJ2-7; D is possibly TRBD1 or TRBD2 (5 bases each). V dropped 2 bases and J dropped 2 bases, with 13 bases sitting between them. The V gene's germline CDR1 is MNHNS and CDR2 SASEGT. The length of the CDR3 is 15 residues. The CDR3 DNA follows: TGTGCCAGCAGTGAATCCGGGAAGGGACCCTACGAGCAGTACTTC. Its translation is CASSESGKGPYEQYF.

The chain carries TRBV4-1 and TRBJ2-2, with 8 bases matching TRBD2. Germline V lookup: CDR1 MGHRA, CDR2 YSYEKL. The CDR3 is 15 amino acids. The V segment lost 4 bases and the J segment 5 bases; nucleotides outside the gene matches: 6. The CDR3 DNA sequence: TGCGCCAGCAGCCCCAGCGGGGGAAAGACCGGGGAGCTGTTTTTT. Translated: CASSPSGGKTGELFF.

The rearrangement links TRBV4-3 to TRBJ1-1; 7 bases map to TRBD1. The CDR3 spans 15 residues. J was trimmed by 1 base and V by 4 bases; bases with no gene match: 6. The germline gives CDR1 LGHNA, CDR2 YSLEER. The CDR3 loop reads CASSLNRGRNTEAFF. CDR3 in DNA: TGCGCCAGCAGCCTCAACAGGGGTAGGAACACTGAAGCTTTCTTT.

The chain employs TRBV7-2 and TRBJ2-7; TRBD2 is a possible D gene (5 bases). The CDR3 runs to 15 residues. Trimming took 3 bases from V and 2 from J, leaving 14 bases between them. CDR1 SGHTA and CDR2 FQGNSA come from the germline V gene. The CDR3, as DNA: TGTGCCAGCAGCTTGCAGGACGGAGGTACCTACGAGCAGTACTTC. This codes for CASSLQDGGTYEQYF.